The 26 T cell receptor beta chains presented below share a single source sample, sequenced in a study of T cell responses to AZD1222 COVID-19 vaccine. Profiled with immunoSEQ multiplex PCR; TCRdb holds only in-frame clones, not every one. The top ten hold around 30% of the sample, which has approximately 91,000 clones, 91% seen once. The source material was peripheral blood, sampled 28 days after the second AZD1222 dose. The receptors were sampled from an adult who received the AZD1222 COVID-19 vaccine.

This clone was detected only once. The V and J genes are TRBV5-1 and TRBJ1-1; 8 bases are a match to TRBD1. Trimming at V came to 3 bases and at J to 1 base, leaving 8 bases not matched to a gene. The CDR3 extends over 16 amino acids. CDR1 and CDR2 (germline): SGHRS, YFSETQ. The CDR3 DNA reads TGCGCCAGCAGCTCGAGGCTCGGACAGGGGAACACTGAAGCTTTCTTT. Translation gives CASSSRLGQGNTEAFF.

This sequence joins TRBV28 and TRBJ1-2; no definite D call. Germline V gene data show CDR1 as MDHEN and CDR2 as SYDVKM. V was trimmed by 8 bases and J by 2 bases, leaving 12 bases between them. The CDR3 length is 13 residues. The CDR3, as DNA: TGTGCCAGCCTCCCGAACAGAAACTATGGCTACACCTTC. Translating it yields CASLPNRNYGYTF.

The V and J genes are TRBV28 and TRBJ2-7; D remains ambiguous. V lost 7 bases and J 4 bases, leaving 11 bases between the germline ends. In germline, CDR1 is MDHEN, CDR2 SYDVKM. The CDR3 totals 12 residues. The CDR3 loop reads CASTQKGYEQYF. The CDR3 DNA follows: TGTGCCAGCACCCAAAAGGGTTACGAGCAGTACTTC.

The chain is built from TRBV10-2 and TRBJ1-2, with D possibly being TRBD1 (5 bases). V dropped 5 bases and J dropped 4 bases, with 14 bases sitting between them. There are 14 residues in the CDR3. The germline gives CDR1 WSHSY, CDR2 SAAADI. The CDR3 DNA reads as TGCGCCAGCAGTACCGGGACGGCTGCCTATGGCTACACCTTC. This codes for CASSTGTAAYGYTF.

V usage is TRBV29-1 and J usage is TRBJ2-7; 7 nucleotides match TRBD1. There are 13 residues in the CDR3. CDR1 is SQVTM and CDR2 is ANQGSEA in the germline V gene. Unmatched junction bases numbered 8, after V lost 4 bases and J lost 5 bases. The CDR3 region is CSVGLQGSHEQYF. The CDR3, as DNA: TGCAGCGTTGGATTACAGGGGAGTCACGAGCAGTACTTC.

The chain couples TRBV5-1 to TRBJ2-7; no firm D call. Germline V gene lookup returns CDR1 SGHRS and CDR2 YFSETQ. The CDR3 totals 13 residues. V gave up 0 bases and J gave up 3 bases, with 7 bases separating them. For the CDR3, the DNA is TGCGCCAGCAGCTTGGGTGGCGGCTACGAGCAGTACTTC. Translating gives CASSLGGGYEQYF.

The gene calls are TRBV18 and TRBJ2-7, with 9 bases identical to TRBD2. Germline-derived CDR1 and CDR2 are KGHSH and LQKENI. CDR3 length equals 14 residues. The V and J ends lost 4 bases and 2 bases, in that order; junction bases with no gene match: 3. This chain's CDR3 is CASSLAGAPYEQYF. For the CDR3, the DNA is TGTGCCAGCTCACTAGCGGGAGCCCCCTACGAGCAGTACTTC.

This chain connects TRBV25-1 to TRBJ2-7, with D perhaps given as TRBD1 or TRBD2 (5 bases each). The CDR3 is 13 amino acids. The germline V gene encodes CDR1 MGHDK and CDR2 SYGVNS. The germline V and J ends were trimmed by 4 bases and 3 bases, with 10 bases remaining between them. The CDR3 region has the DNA TGTGCCAGCAGTGCCGCAGGGAGCTACGAGCAGTACTTC. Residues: CASSAAGSYEQYF.

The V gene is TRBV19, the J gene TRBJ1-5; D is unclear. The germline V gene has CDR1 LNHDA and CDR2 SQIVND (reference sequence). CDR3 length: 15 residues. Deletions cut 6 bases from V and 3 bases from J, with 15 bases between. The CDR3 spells CASRPGGAHNQPQHF. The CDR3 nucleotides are TGTGCCAGTAGGCCCGGAGGAGCCCACAATCAGCCCCAGCATTTT.

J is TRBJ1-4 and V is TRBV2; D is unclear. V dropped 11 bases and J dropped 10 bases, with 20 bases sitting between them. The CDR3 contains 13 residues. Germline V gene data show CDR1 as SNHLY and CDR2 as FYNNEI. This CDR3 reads CALAGSLLGKLFF. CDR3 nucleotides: TGTGCCCTAGCGGGTTCCCTGCTCGGAAAACTGTTTTTT.

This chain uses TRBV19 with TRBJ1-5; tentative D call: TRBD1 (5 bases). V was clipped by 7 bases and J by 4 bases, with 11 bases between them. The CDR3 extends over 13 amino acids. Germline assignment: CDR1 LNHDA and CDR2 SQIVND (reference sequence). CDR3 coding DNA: TGTGCCAGTAAGGGACGGATTAATCAGCCCCAGCATTTT. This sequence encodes CASKGRINQPQHF.

The CDR3 coding sequence is TGTGCCAGCAGCTTAATGGCAAACACTGAAGCTTTCTTT. This encodes CASSLMANTEAFF. The rearrangement joins TRBV7-2 to TRBJ1-1; D not resolved. V was clipped by 2 bases and J by 2 bases, with 6 bases between them. The CDR3 runs 13 residues. The germline V gene encodes CDR1 SGHTA and CDR2 FQGNSA.

CDR3 in amino acids: CASSPQPSANQPQHF. The CDR3 DNA is TGTGCCAGCAGTCCTCAGCCAAGCGCGAATCAGCCCCAGCATTTT. V gene TRBV28 combines with J gene TRBJ1-5; D unresolved. This CDR3 comprises 15 residues. V gave up 5 bases and J gave up 4 bases, with 15 bases separating them. Per germline, CDR1 MDHEN and CDR2 SYDVKM.

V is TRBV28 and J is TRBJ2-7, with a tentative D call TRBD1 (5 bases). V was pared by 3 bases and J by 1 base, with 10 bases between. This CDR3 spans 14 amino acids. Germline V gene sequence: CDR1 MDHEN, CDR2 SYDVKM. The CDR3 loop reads CASSFSTASYEQYF. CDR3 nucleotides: TGTGCCAGCAGTTTTTCGACAGCTTCCTACGAGCAGTACTTC.

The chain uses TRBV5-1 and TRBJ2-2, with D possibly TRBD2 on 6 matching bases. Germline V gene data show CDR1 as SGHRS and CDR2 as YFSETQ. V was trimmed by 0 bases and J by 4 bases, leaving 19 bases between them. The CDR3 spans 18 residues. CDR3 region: CASSLAQTSRDLTGELFF. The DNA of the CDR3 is TGCGCCAGCAGCTTGGCCCAAACTAGCCGGGACCTCACCGGGGAGCTGTTTTTT.

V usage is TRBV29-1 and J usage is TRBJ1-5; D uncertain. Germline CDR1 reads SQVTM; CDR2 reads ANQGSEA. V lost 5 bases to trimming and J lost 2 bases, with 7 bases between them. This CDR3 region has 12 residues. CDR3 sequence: CSVRVGNQPQHF. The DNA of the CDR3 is TGCAGCGTTCGGGTCGGCAATCAGCCCCAGCATTTT.

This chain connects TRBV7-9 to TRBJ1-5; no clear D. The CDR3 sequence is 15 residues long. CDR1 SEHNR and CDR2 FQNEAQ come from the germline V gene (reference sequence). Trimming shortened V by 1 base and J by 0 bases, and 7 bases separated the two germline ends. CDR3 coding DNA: TGTGCCAGCAGCTTAGTGGGGTATAGCAATCAGCCCCAGCATTTT. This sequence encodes CASSLVGYSNQPQHF.

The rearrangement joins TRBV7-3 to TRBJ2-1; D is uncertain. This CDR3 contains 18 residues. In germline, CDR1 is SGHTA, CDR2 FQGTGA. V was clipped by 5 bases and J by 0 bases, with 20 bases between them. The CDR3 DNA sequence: TGTGCCAGCAGCCCACTCCCCACTGGCGAGAGCTCCTACAATGAGCAGTTCTTC. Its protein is CASSPLPTGESSYNEQFF.

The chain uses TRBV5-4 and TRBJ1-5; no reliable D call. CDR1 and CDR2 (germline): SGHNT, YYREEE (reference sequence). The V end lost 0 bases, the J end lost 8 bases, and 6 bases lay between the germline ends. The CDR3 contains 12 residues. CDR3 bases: TGTGCCAGCAGCTTGGGTGGAGAGCCCCAGCATTTT. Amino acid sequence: CASSLGGEPQHF. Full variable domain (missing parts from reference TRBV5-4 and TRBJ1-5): ETGVTQSPTHLIKTRGQQVTLRCSSQSGHNTVSWYQQALGQGPQFIFQYYREEENGRGNFPPRFSGLQFPNYSSELNVNALELDDSALYLCASSLGGEPQHFGDGTRLSIL.

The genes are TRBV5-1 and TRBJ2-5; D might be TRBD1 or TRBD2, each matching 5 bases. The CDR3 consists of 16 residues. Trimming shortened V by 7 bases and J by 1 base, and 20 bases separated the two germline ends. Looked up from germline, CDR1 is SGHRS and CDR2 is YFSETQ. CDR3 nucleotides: TGCGCCAGCCGTCTACCAGAGGGGAATGGCCAAGAGACCCAGTACTTC. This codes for CASRLPEGNGQETQYF.

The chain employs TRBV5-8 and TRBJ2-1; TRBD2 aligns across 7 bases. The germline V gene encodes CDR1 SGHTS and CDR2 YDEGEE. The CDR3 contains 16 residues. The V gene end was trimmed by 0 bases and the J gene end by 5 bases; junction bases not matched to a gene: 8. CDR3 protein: CASSLVLAASDNEQFF. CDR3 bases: TGTGCCAGCAGCTTGGTCCTAGCGGCCTCGGACAATGAGCAGTTCTTC.

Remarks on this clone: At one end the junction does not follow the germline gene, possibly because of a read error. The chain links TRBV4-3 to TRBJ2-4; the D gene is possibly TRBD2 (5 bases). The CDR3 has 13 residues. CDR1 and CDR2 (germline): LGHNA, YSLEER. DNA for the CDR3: TGCGCCAGCAGCCAAGTTTCGAGGGAGTCTCAGCACTTC. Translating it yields CASSQVSRESQHF.

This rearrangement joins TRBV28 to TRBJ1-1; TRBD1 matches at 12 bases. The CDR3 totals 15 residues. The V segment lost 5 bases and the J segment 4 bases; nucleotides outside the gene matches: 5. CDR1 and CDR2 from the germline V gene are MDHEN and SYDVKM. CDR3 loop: CASSVTGQGATEAFF. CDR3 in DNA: TGTGCCAGCAGTGTAACGGGACAGGGGGCCACTGAAGCTTTCTTT.

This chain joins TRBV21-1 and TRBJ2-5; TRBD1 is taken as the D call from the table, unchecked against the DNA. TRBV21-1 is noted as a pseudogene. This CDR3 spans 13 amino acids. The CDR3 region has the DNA TGTGCCAGCAGCGAAGGGGGCGCCGGGACCCAGTACTTC. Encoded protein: CASSEGGAGTQYF.

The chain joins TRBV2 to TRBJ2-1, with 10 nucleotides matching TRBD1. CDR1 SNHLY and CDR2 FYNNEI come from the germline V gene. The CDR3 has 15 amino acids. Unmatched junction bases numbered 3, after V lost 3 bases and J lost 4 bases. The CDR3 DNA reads TGTGCCAGCAGTGACCGACAGGGGGCTTACAATGAGCAGTTCTTC. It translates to CASSDRQGAYNEQFF.

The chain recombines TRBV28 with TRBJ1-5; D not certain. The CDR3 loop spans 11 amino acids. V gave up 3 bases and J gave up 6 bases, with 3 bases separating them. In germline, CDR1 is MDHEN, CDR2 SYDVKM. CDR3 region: CASSFGQPQHF. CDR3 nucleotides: TGTGCCAGCAGTTTTGGTCAGCCCCAGCATTTT. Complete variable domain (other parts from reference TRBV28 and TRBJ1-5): DVKVTQSSRYLVKRTGEKVFLECVQDMDHENMFWYRQDPGLGLRLIYFSYDVKMKEKGDIPEGYSVSREKKERFSLILESASTNQTSMYLCASSFGQPQHFGDGTRLSIL.